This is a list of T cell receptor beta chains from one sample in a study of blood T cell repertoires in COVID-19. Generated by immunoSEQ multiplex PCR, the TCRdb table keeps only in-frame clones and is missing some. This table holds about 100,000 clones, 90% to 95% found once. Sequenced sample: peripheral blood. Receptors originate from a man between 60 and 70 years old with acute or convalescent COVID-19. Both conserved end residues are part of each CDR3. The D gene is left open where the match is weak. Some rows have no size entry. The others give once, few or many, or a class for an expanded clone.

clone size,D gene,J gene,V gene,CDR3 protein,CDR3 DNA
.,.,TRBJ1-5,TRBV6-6,CASSYPTGGTQPQHF,TGTGCCAGCAGTTACCCGACCGGGGGGACTCAGCCCCAGCATTTT
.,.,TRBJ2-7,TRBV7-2,CASSSDRYEQYF,TGTGCCAGCAGCAGCGACAGATACGAGCAGTACTTC
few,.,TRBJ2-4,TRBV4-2,CASSQDWARGAKNIQYF,TGTGCCAGCAGCCAAGATTGGGCCAGGGGAGCCAAAAACATTCAGTACTTC
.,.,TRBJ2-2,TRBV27,CASSFSRNTGELFF,TGTGCCAGCAGTTTCTCGAGGAACACCGGGGAGCTGTTTTTT
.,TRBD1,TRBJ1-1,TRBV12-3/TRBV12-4,CASSFRQGTEAFF,TGTGCCAGCAGTTTTAGACAGGGCACTGAAGCTTTCTTT
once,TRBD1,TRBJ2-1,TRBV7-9,CASSLEDRVAFF,TGTGCCAGCAGCTTAGAGGACAGGGTGGCGTTCTTC
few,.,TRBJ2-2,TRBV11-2,CASSLDLNTGELFF,TGTGCCAGCAGCCTCGACTTGAACACCGGGGAGCTGTTTTTT
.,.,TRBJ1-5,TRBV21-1,CATPDGGDLLSQPQHF,TGTGCCACCCCGGACGGGGGGGATCTCCTAAGTCAGCCCCAGCATTTT
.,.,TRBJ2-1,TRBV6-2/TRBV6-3,CASSQLPGQSFYNEQFF,TGTGCCAGCAGCCAACTTCCGGGACAAAGTTTCTACAATGAGCAGTTCTTC
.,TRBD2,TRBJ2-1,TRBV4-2,CASSQESSGMSYNEQFF,TGTGCCAGCAGCCAAGAATCTAGCGGGATGTCCTACAATGAGCAGTTCTTC
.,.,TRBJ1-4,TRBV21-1,CASSKTGGREKLFF,TGTGCCAGCAGCAAGACAGGGGGGAGGGAAAAACTGTTTTTT
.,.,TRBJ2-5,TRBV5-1,CASSSQGPLETQYF,TGCGCCAGCAGCTCGCAGGGGCCCCTGGAGACCCAGTACTTC
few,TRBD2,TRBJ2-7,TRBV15,CATSSGTSYEQYF,TGTGCCACCAGTAGCGGGACCTCCTACGAGCAGTACTTC
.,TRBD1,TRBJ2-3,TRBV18,CASWAGQGRTDTQYF,TGTGCCAGCTGGGCAGGACAGGGACGTACAGATACGCAGTATTTT
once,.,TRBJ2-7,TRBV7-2,CASSLLQDSYEQYF,TGTGCCAGCAGCTTATTACAGGACTCCTACGAGCAGTACTTC
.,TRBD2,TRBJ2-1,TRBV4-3,CASSQGLAGGGGEGNEQFF,TGCGCCAGCAGCCAAGGACTAGCGGGAGGCGGGGGGGAGGGCAATGAGCAGTTCTTC
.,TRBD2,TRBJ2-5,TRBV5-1,CASSSLRLAQETQYF,TGCGCCAGCAGCTCCCTACGACTAGCCCAAGAGACCCAGTACTTC
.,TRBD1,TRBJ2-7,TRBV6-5,CASSYSSRGKNEQYF,TGTGCCAGCAGTTACTCGTCCAGGGGGAAGAACGAGCAGTACTTC
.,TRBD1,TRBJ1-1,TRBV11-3,CASSLGGTGGTAFF,TGTGCCAGCAGCTTAGGCGGGACAGGAGGAACGGCTTTCTTT
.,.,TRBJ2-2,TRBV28,CASSQTGELFF,TGTGCCAGCAGTCAGACCGGGGAGCTGTTTTTT
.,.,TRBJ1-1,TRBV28,CASRWTDAMNTEAFF,TGTGCCAGCAGGTGGACAGACGCCATGAACACTGAAGCTTTCTTT